This is a list of T cell receptor beta chains from one sample in a study of vaccination effects on CD4 cells after COVID-19. Produced via immunoSEQ multiplex PCR; TCRdb's table is partial and in-frame only. The sample holds 14,000 or so clones, roughly four fifths seen once. These receptors have no identified antigens. The sequences come from CD4+ T cells from PBMCs cultured with HCoV-NL63 spike peptides, collected after COVID-19 vaccination. All receptors come from a human donor who had a prior SARS-CoV-2 infection. Both conserved end residues are part of each CDR3. D genes are given only for firm matches.

d_gene: -; j_gene: TRBJ1-1; v_gene: TRBV6-6; CDR3aa: CASTLRTTTNTEAFF; CDR3nt: TGTGCCAGCACCCTTCGAACCACGACGAACACTGAAGCTTTCTTT
d_gene: -; j_gene: TRBJ1-3; v_gene: TRBV2; CDR3aa: CASSPMPGSGNTIYF; CDR3nt: TGTGCCAGCAGCCCTATGCCAGGTTCTGGAAACACCATATATTTT
d_gene: -; j_gene: TRBJ1-2; v_gene: TRBV2; CDR3aa: CASSKDGTYGYTF; CDR3nt: TGTGCCAGCAGTAAGGACGGGACGTATGGCTACACCTTC
d_gene: TRBD1; j_gene: TRBJ2-5; v_gene: TRBV18; CDR3aa: CASSPAGGQETQYF; CDR3nt: TGTGCCAGCTCACCAGCAGGGGGCCAAGAGACCCAGTACTTC
d_gene: -; j_gene: TRBJ2-5; v_gene: TRBV7-2; CDR3aa: CASSVGTSAQETQYF; CDR3nt: TGTGCCAGCAGCGTAGGAACATCAGCTCAAGAGACCCAGTACTTC
d_gene: TRBD1; j_gene: TRBJ1-3; v_gene: TRBV18; CDR3aa: CASSPQTGVGGNTIYF; CDR3nt: TGTGCCAGCTCACCCCAGACAGGGGTAGGTGGAAACACCATATATTTT
d_gene: TRBD2; j_gene: TRBJ2-3; v_gene: TRBV20-1; CDR3aa: CSASPASGRPGTDTQYF; CDR3nt: TGCAGTGCTAGTCCCGCTAGCGGGAGGCCCGGCACAGATACGCAGTATTTT
d_gene: -; j_gene: TRBJ1-1; v_gene: TRBV6-2/TRBV6-3; CDR3aa: CASSVIAGTEAFF; CDR3nt: TGTGCCAGCAGTGTCATTGCGGGCACTGAAGCTTTCTTT
d_gene: -; j_gene: TRBJ2-5; v_gene: TRBV4-2; CDR3aa: CASSQVSGGVETQYF; CDR3nt: TGTGCCAGCAGCCAAGTTTCGGGGGGCGTAGAGACCCAGTACTTC
d_gene: -; j_gene: TRBJ1-1; v_gene: TRBV18; CDR3aa: CASSPRDTELNTEAFF; CDR3nt: TGTGCCAGCTCACCCCGGGACACCGAACTGAACACTGAAGCTTTCTTT